A single T cell receptor beta chain is shown here with its context. This sample was taken from a study of STAT5B mutations in CD4+ large granular lymphocyte leukemia. The ends were cut back, 2 bases at V and 0 bases at J, with 8 bases in the middle. CDR3 length: 15 amino acids. CDR1 is KGHSH and CDR2 is LQKENI in the germline V gene. Here immunoSEQ multiplex PCR was the method, and the copy in TCRdb shows in-frame clones only, minus some. The repertoire holds about 40,000 clones, about four fifths seen once, with about 3.6% in the top ten. This chain joins TRBV18 and TRBJ1-5; no clear D. Sequencing was performed on CD4+ T cells from blood buffy coats. The sequence was obtained from a human donor in good health. The CDR3 DNA follows: TGTGCCAGCTCACCAGAGGGATTTAGCAATCAGCCCCAGCATTTT. It translates to CASSPEGFSNQPQHF.